The T cell receptor beta chain described here comes from a study of shared clonotypes between healthy human individuals. Study-wide context: CD4 naive cells filled three plates per donor, CD4 memory three, CD8 naive two and CD8 memory one.

Healthy HIV-negative adults without recent acute infections or vaccinations served as donors. Note on this clone: Its antigen is unknown.

The CDR3 is made up of 13 amino acids. CDR1 SQVTM and CDR2 ANQGSEA come from the germline V gene. Study conclusions and caveats: Owing to a small donor count, the genetic and exposure-history diversity represented was limited. Despite large depth, sorted-subset datasets appeared incompletely sequenced.

Profiled with immunoSEQ multiplex PCR; TCRdb holds only in-frame clones, not every one. The sample has 2 million to 2.5 million clones; under 95% are singletons. Source material: naive CD4+ T cells from PBMCs. The subset: CD45RA+ positively selected. The TCR originated in a young man in good health. Some clones in this sample may be carry-over from other donors' samples. The chain combines TRBV29-1 with TRBJ2-5, with TRBD1 matching over 7 bases. Gene TRBJ2-7 matches the end of the DNA better, so the J call may be wrong. CDR3 in amino acids: CSVSGTASYEQYF. The CDR3 DNA reads TGCAGCGTCTCCGGGACAGCCTCCTACGAGCAGTACTTC.